The 7 T cell receptor beta chains given below trace back to one sample, sequenced in a study of blood T cell repertoires in COVID-19. Sequencing was performed with immunoSEQ multiplex PCR; in TCRdb, only in-frame clones are kept and a portion is missing. The sample shows approximately 56,000 clones, roughly 84% of them seen only once. The material sequenced was peripheral blood. The receptors were sampled from an elderly woman with acute or convalescent COVID-19.

The CDR3 spells CASSIGRGLSYEQYF. CDR3 sequence (DNA): TGCGCCAGCAGCATAGGCAGGGGGCTCTCCTACGAGCAGTACTTC. This rearrangement joins TRBV4-1 to TRBJ2-7; TRBD1 matches 8 bases. The junction had 6 bases not matched to a gene; V was cut back by 5 bases and J by 0 bases. Germline CDR1 and CDR2: MGHRA and YSYEKL. CDR3 length: 15 residues.

The rearrangement uses TRBV5-1 and TRBJ1-4; 7 nucleotides agree with TRBD1. The V gene end was trimmed by 2 bases and the J gene end by 4 bases; junction bases not matched to a gene: 2. CDR3 size: 14 residues. CDR1 is SGHRS, CDR2 YFSETQ, per germline. The CDR3 DNA reads TGCGCCAGCAGCTTACAGGGGCTTAATGAAAAACTGTTTTTT. Its translation: CASSLQGLNEKLFF.

The chain employs TRBV9 and TRBJ1-1; 8 nucleotides agree with TRBD1. V lost 4 bases and J lost 1; bases outside the gene matches: 3. CDR1 SGDLS and CDR2 YYNGEE come from the germline V gene. The CDR3 runs 14 residues. CDR3 nucleotide sequence: TGTGCCAGCAGCAGACAGGGGACGAACACTGAAGCTTTCTTT. It translates to CASSRQGTNTEAFF.

Turning to this clone: Distinct nucleotide sequences in the sample also encode this CDR3. V is TRBV18 and J is TRBJ2-1; 13 bases align to TRBD2. The V gene end was trimmed by 3 bases and the J gene end by 4 bases; junction bases not matched to a gene: 0. The CDR3 is 15 residues long. Germline assignment: CDR1 KGHSH and CDR2 LQKENI. The CDR3 nucleotides read TGTGCCAGCTCACCGGGACTAGCGGGGTACAATGAGCAGTTCTTC. Residues: CASSPGLAGYNEQFF.

The rearrangement joins TRBV7-9 to TRBJ1-1, with D possibly being TRBD1 (6 bases). Germline values: CDR1 SEHNR, CDR2 FQNEAQ (reference sequence). Trimming removed 5 bases from V and 1 base from J, with 11 bases in between. CDR3 length: 14 residues. CDR3 sequence (DNA): TGTGCCAGCAGCGCGTGGGGACAGAACACTGAAGCTTTCTTT. This encodes CASSAWGQNTEAFF.

The rearrangement joins TRBV11-2 to TRBJ2-5; TRBD1 aligns across 9 bases. This CDR3 is 15 amino acids long. Germline values: CDR1 SGHAT, CDR2 FQNNGV. Trimming at V came to 5 bases and at J to 5 bases, leaving 9 bases not matched to a gene. The chain's CDR3 is CASSGGQGWLETQYF. CDR3 coding DNA: TGTGCCAGCAGCGGGGGACAGGGATGGTTGGAGACCCAGTACTTC.

The chain carries TRBV27 and TRBJ1-1, with TRBD1 matching over 7 bases. The CDR3 covers 15 residues. The germline CDR1 and CDR2 sequences are MNHEY and SMNVEV (reference sequence). Trimming took 3 bases from V and 3 from J; bases not matched to a gene: 7. The CDR3 region is CASSFLGGAYTEAFF. DNA for the CDR3: TGTGCCAGCAGTTTTTTAGGGGGCGCGTACACTGAAGCTTTCTTT.